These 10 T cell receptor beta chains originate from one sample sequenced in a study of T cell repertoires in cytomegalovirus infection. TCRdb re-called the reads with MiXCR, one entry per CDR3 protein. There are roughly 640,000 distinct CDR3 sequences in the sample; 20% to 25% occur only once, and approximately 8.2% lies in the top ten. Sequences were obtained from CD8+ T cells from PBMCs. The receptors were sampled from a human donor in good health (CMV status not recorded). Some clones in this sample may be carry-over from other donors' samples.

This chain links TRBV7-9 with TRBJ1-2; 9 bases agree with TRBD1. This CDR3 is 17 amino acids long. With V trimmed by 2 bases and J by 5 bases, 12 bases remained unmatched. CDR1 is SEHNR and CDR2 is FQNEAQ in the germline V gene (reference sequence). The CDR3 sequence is CASSLPLGDRGMYGYTF. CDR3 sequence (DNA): TGTGCCAGCAGCTTACCTCTGGGAGACAGGGGGATGTATGGCTACACCTTC. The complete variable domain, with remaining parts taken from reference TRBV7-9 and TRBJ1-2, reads DTGVSQNPRHKITKRGQNVTFRCDPISEHNRLYWYRQTLGQGPEFLTYFQNEAQLEKSRLLSDRFSAERPKGSFSTLEIQRTEQGDSAMYLCASSLPLGDRGMYGYTFGSGTRLTVV.

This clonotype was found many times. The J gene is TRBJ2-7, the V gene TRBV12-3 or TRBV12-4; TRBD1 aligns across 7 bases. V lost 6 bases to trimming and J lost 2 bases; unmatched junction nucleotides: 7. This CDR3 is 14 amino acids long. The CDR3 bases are TGTGCCAGCAGCCCCGCGGACAGGCCCTACGAGCAGTACGTC. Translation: CASSPADRPYEQYV.

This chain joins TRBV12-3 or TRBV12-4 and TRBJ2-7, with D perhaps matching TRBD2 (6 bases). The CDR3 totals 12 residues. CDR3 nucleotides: TGTGTCAGTGGCGGGGCCGGTGTCGAGCAGTACTTC. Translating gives CVSGGAGVEQYF.

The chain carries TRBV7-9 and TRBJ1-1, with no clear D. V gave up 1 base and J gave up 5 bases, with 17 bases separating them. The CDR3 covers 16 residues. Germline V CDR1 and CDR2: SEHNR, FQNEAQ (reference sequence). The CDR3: CASSLGGALVDTEAFF. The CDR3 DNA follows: TGTGCCAGCAGCTTAGGCGGCGCCTTGGTGGATACTGAAGCTTTCTTT.

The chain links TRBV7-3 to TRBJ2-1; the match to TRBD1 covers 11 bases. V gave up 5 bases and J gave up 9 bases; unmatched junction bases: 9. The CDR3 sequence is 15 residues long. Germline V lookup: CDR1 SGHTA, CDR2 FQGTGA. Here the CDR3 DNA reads TGTGCCAGCAGCGCTCCGGGACAGGGGGAAAGTGAGCAGTTCTTC. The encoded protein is CASSAPGQGESEQFF.

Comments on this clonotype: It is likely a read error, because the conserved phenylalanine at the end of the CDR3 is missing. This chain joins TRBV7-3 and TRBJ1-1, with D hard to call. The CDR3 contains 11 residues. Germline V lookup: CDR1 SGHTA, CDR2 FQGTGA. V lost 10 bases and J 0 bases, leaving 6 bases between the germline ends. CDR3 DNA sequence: TGTGCCACCCTGCTGAACACTGAAGCTTTCTCT. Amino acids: CATLLNTEAFS.

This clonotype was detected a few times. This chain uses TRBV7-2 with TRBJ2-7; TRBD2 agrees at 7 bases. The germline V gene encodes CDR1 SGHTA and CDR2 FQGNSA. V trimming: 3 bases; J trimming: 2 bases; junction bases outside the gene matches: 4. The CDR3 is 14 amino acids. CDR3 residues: CASSFGGGPYEQYF. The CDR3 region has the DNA TGTGCCAGCAGCTTTGGGGGGGGACCCTACGAGCAGTACTTC.

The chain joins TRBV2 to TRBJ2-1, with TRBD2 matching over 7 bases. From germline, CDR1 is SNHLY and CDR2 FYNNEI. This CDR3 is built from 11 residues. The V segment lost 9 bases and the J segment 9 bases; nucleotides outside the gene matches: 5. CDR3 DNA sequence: TGTGCCAGACGACTAGCTCCTGAGCAGTTCTTC. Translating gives CARRLAPEQFF.

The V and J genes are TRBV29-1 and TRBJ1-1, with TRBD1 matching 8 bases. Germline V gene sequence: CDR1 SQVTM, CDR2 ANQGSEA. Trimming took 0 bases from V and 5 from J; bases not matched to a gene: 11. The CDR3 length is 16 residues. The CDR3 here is CSVEDLRTGRWTEAFF. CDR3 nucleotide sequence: TGCAGCGTTGAAGATCTCCGGACAGGGAGGTGGACTGAAGCTTTCTTT.

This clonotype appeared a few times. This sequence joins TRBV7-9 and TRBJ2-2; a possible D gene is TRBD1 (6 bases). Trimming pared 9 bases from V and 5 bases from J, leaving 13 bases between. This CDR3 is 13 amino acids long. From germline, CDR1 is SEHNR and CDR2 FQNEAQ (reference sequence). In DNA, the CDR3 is TGTGCCAGACAGGGAATTGGGACCGGGGAGCTGTTTTTT. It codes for CARQGIGTGELFF. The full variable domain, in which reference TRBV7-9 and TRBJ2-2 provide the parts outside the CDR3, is DTGVSQNPRHKITKRGQNVTFRCDPISEHNRLYWYRQTLGQGPEFLTYFQNEAQLEKSRLLSDRFSAERPKGSFSTLEIQRTEQGDSAMYLCARQGIGTGELFFGEGSRLTVL.